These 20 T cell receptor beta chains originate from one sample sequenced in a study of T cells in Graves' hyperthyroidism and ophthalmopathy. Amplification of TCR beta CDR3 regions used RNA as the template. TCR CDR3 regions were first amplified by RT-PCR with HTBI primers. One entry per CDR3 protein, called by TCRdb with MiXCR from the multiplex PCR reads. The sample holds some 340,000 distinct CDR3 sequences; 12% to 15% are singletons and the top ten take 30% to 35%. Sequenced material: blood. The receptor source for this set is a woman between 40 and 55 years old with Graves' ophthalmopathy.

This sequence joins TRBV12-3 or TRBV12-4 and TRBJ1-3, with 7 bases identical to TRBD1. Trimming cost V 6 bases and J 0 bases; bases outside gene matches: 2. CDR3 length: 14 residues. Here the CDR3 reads CASRTGYSGNTIYF. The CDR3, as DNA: TGTGCCAGCAGGACAGGGTACTCTGGAAACACCATATATTTT.

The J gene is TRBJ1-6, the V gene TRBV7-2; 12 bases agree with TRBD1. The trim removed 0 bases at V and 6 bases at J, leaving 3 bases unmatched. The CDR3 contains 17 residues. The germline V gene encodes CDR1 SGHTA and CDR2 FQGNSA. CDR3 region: CASSLAGTGGGNSPLHF. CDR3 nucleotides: TGTGCCAGCAGCTTAGCTGGGACAGGGGGCGGTAATTCACCCCTCCACTTT.

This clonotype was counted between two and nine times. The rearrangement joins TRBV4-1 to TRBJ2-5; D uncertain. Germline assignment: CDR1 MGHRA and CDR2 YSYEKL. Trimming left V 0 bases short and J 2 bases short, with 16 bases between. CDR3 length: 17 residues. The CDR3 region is CASSQEGSASRQETQYF. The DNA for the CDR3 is TGCGCCAGCAGCCAAGAGGGGTCAGCATCCCGACAAGAGACCCAGTACTTC.

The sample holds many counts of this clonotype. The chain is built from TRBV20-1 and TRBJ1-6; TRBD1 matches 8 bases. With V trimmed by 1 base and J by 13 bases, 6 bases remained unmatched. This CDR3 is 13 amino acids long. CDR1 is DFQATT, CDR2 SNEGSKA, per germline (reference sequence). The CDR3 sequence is CSARVRGRGPLHF. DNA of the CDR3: TGCAGTGCTAGAGTCAGGGGGCGCGGTCCCCTCCACTTT.

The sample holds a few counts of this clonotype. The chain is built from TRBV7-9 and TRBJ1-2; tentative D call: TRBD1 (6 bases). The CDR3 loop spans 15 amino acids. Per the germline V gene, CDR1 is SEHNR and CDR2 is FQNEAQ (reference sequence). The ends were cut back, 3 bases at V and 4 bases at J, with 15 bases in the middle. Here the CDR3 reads CASSFQNRDFYGYTF. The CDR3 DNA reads TGTGCCAGCAGCTTTCAAAACAGGGACTTCTATGGCTACACCTTC.

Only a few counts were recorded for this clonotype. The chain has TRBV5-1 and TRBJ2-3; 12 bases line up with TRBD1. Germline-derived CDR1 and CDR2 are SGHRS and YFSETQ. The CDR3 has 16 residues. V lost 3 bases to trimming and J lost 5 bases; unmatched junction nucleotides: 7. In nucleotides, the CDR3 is TGCGCCAGCAGCTCGCCGGGACAGGGGGCTAAAGATACGCAGTATTTT. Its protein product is CASSSPGQGAKDTQYF.

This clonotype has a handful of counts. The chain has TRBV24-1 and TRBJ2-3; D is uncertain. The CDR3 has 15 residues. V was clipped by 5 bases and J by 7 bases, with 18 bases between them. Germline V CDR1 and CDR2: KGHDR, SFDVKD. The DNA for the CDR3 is TGTGCCACCAGTGCGCCCGGATTAAGCCAGAATACGCAGTATTTT. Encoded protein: CATSAPGLSQNTQYF.

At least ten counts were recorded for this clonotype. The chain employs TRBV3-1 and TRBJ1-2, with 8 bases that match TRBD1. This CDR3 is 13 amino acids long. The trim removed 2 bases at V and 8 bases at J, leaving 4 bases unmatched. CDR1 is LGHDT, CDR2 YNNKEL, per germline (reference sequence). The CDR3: CASSQPGQGGYTF. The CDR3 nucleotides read TGTGCCAGCAGCCAACCCGGACAGGGAGGCTACACCTTC.

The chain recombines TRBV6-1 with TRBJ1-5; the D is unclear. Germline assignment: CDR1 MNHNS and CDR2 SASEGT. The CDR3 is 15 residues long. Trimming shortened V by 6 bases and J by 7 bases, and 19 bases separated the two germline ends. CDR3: CASSPVWGIYQPQHF. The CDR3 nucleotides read TGTGCCAGCAGCCCGGTGTGGGGAATCTACCAGCCCCAGCATTTT.

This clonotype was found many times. For the CDR3, the DNA is TGTGCCAGCAGTTTATCGACAGGGCCCTACTACGAGCAGTACTTC. Its protein is CASSLSTGPYYEQYF. The chain employs TRBV27 and TRBJ2-7; 7 nucleotides line up with TRBD1. The CDR3 is 15 residues long. Germline loops: CDR1 MNHEY, CDR2 SMNVEV (reference sequence). V was pared by 0 bases and J by 3 bases, with 5 bases of the junction left unmatched.

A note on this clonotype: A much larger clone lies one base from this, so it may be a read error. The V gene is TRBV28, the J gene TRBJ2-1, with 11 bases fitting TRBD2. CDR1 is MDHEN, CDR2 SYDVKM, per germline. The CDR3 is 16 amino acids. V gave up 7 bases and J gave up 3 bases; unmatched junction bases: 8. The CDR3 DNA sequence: TGTGCCAGCACCACTCAGGGACTAGCGGACTACAATGAGCAGTTCTTC. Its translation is CASTTQGLADYNEQFF.

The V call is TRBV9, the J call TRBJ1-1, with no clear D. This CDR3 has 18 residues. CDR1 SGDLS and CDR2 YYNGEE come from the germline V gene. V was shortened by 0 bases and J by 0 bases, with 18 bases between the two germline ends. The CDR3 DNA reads TGTGCCAGCAGCGTAGGCGGGAGGGTCGGTGGTATGAACACTGAAGCTTTCTTT. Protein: CASSVGGRVGGMNTEAFF.

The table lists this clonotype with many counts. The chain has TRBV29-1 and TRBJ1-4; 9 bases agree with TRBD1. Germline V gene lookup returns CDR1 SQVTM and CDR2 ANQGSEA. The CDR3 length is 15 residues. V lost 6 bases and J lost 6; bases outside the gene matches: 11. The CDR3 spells CSVFNPGQGDEKLFF. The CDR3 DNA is TGCAGCGTCTTTAATCCGGGACAGGGTGATGAAAAACTGTTTTTT.

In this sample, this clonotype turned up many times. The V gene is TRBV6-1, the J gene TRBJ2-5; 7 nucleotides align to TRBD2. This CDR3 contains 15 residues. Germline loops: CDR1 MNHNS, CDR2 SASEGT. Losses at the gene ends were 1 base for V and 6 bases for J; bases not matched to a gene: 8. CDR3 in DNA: TGTGCCAGCAGTGAAGTGGTAGCGGGTAGAAAGACCCAGTACTTC. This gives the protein CASSEVVAGRKTQYF.

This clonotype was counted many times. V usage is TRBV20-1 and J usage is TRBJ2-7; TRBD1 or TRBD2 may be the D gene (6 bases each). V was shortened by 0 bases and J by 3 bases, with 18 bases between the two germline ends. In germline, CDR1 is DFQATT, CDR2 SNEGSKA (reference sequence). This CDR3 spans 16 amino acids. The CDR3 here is CSARDLKGGDHYEQYF. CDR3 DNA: TGCAGTGCTAGAGATCTGAAGGGGGGAGACCACTACGAGCAGTACTTC.

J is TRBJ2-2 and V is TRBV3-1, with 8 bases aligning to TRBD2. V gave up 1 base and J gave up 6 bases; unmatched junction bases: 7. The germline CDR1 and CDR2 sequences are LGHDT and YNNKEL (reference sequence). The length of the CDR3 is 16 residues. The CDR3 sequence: CASSQGKGLASGELFF. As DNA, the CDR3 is TGTGCCAGCAGCCAAGGGAAAGGACTAGCCTCCGGGGAGCTGTTTTTT.

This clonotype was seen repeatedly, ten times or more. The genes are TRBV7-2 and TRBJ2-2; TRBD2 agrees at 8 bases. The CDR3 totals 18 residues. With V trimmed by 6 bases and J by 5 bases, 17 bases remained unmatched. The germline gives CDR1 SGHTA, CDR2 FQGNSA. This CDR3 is CASSLLPAGAPSTGELFF. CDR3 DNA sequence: TGTGCCAGCAGTCTTTTGCCAGCGGGGGCCCCGAGTACCGGGGAGCTGTTTTTT.

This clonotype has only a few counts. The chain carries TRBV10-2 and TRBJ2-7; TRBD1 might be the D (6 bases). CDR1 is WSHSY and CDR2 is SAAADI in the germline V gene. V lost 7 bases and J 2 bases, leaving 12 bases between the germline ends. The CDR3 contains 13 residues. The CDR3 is CASKRDIAYEQYF. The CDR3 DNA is TGCGCCAGCAAGAGGGACATCGCCTACGAGCAGTACTTC.

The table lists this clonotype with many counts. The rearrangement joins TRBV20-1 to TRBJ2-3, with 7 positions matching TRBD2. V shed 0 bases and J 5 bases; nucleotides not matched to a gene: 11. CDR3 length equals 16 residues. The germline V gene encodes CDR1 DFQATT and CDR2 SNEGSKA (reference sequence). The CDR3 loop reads CSARDLMGGHLDTQYF. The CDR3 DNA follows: TGCAGTGCTAGAGATCTTATGGGAGGGCATTTAGATACGCAGTATTTT.

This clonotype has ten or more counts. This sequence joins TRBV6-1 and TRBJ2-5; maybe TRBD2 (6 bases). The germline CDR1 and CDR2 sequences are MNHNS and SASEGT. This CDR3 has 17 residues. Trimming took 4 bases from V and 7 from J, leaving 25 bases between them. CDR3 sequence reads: CASSVSPPGGVAGTQYF. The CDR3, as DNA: TGTGCCAGCAGTGTTTCCCCTCCCGGCGGGGTCGCAGGGACCCAGTACTTC.